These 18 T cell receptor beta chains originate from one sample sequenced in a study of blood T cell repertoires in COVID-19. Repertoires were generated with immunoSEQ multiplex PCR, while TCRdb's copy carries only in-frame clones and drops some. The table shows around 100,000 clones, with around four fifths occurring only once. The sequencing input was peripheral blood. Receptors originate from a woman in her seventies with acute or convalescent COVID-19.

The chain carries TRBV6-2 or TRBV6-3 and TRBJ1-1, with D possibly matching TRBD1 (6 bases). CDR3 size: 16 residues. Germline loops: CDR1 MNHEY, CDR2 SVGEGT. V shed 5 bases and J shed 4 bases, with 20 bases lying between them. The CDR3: CASSPLTGPSGTEAFF. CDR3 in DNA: TGTGCCAGCAGTCCACTGACAGGACCGAGTGGCACTGAAGCTTTCTTT.

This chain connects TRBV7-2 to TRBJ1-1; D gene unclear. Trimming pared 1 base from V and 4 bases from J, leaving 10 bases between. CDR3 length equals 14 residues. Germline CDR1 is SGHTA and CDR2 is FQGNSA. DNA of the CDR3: TGTGCCAGCAGCTTAGGGGGAGGGAGCACTGAAGCTTTCTTT. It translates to CASSLGGGSTEAFF.

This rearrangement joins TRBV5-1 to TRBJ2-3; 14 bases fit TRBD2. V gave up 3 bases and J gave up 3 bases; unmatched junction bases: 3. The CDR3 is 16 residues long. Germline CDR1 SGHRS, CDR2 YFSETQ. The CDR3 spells CASSSRTSGGTDTQYF. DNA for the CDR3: TGCGCCAGCAGCTCTCGGACTAGCGGGGGGACAGATACGCAGTATTTT.

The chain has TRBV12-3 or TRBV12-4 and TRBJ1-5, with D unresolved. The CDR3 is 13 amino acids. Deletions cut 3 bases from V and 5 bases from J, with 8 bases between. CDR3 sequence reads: CASSFGADQPQHF. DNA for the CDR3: TGTGCCAGCAGTTTTGGAGCCGATCAGCCCCAGCATTTT.

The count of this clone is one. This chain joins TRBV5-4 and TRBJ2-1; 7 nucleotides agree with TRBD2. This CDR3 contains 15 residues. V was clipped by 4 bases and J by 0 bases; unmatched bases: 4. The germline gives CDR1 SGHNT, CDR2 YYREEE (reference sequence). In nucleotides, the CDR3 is TGTGCCAGCAGCCCTAGCGGCGACTCCTACAATGAGCAGTTCTTC. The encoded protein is CASSPSGDSYNEQFF.

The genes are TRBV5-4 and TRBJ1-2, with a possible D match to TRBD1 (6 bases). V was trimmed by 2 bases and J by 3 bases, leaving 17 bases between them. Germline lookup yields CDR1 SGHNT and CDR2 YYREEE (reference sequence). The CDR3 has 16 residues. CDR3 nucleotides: TGTGCCAGCAGCTTCGATCCCAGGGGTATTGACTATGGCTACACCTTC. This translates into CASSFDPRGIDYGYTF.

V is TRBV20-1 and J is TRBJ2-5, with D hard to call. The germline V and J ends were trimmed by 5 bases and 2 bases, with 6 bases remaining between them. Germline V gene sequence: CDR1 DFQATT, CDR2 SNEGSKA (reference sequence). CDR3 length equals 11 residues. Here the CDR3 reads CSAENQETQYF. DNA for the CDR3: TGCAGTGCTGAGAATCAAGAGACCCAGTACTTC.

CDR3 protein: CASSETRSTDTQYF. The CDR3 DNA reads TGTGCCAGCAGTGAAACCAGAAGCACAGATACGCAGTATTTT. V usage is TRBV6-1 and J usage is TRBJ2-3; D is unclear. The CDR3 has 14 residues. CDR1 and CDR2 from the germline V gene are MNHNS and SASEGT. Trimming stripped 2 bases from V and 0 bases from J, with 6 bases between.

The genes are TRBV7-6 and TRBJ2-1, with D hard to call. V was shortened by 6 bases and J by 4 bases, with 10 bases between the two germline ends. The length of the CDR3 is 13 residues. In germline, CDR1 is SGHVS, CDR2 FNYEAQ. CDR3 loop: CASRATEYNEQFF. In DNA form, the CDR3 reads TGTGCCAGCAGGGCGACTGAATACAATGAGCAGTTCTTC.

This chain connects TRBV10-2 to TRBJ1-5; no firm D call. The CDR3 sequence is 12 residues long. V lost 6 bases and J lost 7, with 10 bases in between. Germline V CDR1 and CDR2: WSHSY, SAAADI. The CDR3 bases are TGCGCCAGCAGCGGCAGGATCCAGCCCCAGCATTTT. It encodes CASSGRIQPQHF.

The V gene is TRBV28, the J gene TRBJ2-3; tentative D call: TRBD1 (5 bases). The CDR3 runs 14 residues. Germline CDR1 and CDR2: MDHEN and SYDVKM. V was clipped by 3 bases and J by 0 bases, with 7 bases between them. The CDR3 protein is CASSLGRSTDTQYF. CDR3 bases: TGTGCCAGCAGTTTGGGGCGGAGCACAGATACGCAGTATTTT.

The CDR3 spells CASSPLQNTGELFF. The CDR3 nucleotides read TGTGCCAGCTCACCACTCCAGAACACCGGGGAGCTGTTTTTT. V and J are TRBV18 and TRBJ2-2; D remains ambiguous. The CDR3 runs 14 residues. The germline V gene encodes CDR1 KGHSH and CDR2 LQKENI. The V end was cut by 1 base, the J end by 1 base, with 4 bases between.

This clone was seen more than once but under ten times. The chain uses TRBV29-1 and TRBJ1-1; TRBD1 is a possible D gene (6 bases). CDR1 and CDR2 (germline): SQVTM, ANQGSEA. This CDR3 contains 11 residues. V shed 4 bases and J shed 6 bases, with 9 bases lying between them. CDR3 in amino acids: CSVGAGAEAFF. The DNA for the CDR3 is TGCAGCGTTGGAGCAGGGGCTGAAGCTTTCTTT. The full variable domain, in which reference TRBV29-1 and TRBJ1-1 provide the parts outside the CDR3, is SAVISQKPSRDICQRGTSLTIQCQVDSQVTMMFWYRQQPGQSLTLIATANQGSEATYESGFVIDKFPISRPNLTFSTLTVSNMSPEDSSIYLCSVGAGAEAFFGQGTRLTVV.

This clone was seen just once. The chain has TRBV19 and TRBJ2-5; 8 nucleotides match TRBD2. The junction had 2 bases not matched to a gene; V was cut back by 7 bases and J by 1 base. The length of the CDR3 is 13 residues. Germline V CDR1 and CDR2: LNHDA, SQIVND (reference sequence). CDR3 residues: CASKSGGQETQYF. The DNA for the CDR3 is TGTGCCAGTAAAAGCGGGGGCCAAGAGACCCAGTACTTC.

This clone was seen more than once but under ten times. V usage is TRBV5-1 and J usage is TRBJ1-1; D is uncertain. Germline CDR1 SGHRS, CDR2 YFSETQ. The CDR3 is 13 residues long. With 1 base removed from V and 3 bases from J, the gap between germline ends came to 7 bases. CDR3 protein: CASSLSDYTEAFF. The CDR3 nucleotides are TGCGCCAGCAGCTTGTCAGACTACACTGAAGCTTTCTTT.

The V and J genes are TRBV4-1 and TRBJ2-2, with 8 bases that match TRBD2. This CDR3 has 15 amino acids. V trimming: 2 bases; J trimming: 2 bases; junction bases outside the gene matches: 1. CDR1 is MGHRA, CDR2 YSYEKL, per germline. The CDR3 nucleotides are TGCGCCAGCAGCCAAACTAGCGGTAACACCGGGGAGCTGTTTTTT. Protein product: CASSQTSGNTGELFF.

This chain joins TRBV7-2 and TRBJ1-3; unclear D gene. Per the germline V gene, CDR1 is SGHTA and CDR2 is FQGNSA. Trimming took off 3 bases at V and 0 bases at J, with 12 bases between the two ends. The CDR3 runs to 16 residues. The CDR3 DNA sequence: TGTGCCAGCAGCTTCCCTCCTGACTACTCTGGAAACACCATATATTTT. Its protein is CASSFPPDYSGNTIYF. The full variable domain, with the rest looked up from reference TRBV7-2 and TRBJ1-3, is GAGVSQSPSNKVTEKGKDVELRCDPISGHTALYWYRQSLGQGLEFLIYFQGNSAPDKSGLPSDRFSAERTGGSVSTLTIQRTQQEDSAVYLCASSFPPDYSGNTIYFGEGSWLTVV.

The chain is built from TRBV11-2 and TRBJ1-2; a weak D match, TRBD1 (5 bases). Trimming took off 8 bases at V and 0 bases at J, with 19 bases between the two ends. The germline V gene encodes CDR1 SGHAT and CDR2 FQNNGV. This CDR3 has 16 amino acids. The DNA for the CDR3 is TGTGCCAGCTCGGGGGATGTCCGACTTTCTAACTATGGCTACACCTTC. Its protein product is CASSGDVRLSNYGYTF.